Below, 24 T cell receptor beta chains from the same sample are listed, as sequenced in a study of T cell repertoires in cytomegalovirus infection (dated by TCRdb to between 2019 and 2020). Sequencer: Illumina HiSeq 1500. TCRdb handled the public reads itself, with Q25 trimming in fastp and clone calling in MiXCR, and kept productive beta chains. Each entry is one CDR3 protein sequence, shown with its most common DNA and genes. The sample has around 450,000 distinct CDR3 sequences on record, approximately 30% of them singletons. Clones ranked in the top ten supply 12% to 15% of the sample. Input material: PBMCs. Receptors originate from a human donor in good health (CMV status not recorded). Some clones in this sample may be carry-over from other donors' samples.

The rearrangement links TRBV13 to TRBJ2-1; D is uncertain. The germline CDR1 and CDR2 sequences are PRHDT and FYEKMQ (reference sequence). The CDR3 length is 15 residues. The V end lost 6 bases, the J end lost 0 bases, and 12 bases lay between the germline ends. The CDR3 here is CASRTDNSSYNEQFF. CDR3 nucleotides: TGTGCCAGCAGGACCGACAACAGCTCCTACAATGAGCAGTTCTTC.

This clonotype came up a few times. This sequence joins TRBV2 and TRBJ2-5; weak D call: TRBD2 (6 bases). Germline loops: CDR1 SNHLY, CDR2 FYNNEI. Trimming left V 10 bases short and J 1 base short, with 16 bases between. CDR3 length: 14 residues. This CDR3 is CATRVGSLQETQYF. The CDR3 DNA is TGTGCCACACGGGTCGGGAGTCTCCAAGAGACCCAGTACTTC.

A remark on this clonotype: A much larger clone differs by one base, so this may be a read error. The rearrangement links TRBV5-6 to TRBJ2-5; 9 bases fit TRBD1. Unmatched junction bases numbered 0, after V lost 3 bases and J lost 3 bases. Germline V gene data show CDR1 as SGHDT and CDR2 as YYEEEE. This CDR3 has 13 amino acids. In nucleotides, the CDR3 is TGTGCCAGCAGCTGGGACAGGGAAGAGACCCAGTACTTC. This codes for CASSWDREETQYF.

This clonotype occurred a few times. The chain recombines TRBV19 with TRBJ2-6; maybe TRBD2 (5 bases). The CDR3 is made up of 18 amino acids. Trimming pared 3 bases from V and 0 bases from J, leaving 15 bases between. Germline V gene sequence: CDR1 LNHDA, CDR2 SQIVND (reference sequence). The CDR3 loop is CASSISSWTSSGANVLTF. CDR3 DNA: TGTGCCAGTAGTATTTCCAGTTGGACTTCCTCTGGGGCCAACGTCCTGACTTTC.

V is TRBV20-1 and J is TRBJ2-7, with D maybe TRBD2 (5 bases). Trimming pared 0 bases from V and 3 bases from J, leaving 18 bases between. This CDR3 contains 16 residues. Germline V lookup: CDR1 DFQATT, CDR2 SNEGSKA (reference sequence). CDR3 coding DNA: TGCAGTGCTAGAGAACCACCGGGAACCTCCAACTACGAGCAGTACTTC. It is translated as CSAREPPGTSNYEQYF.

The chain couples TRBV20-1 to TRBJ2-7; weak D call: TRBD2 (7 bases). The CDR3 length is 15 residues. CDR1 is DFQATT and CDR2 is SNEGSKA in the germline V gene (reference sequence). The V end was cut by 1 base, the J end by 3 bases, with 16 bases between. The CDR3 nucleotides are TGCAGTGCTAGAGCAATGGGGGGGGCCATCTACGAGCAGTACTTC. As protein: CSARAMGGAIYEQYF.

The chain joins TRBV14 to TRBJ2-1, with D perhaps TRBD1 (5 bases). The CDR3 is 15 amino acids. V lost 1 base and J 7 bases, leaving 14 bases between the germline ends. Germline CDR1 SGHDN, CDR2 FVKESK. CDR3 DNA: TGTGCCAGCAGCCAAGGGGGCCTCTCGGCGAATGAGCAGTTCTTC. Protein product: CASSQGGLSANEQFF.

Ten or more counts support this clonotype. The V and J genes are TRBV7-9 and TRBJ1-2; 10 bases agree with TRBD1. CDR1 and CDR2 from the germline V gene are SEHNR and FQNEAQ (reference sequence). J gave up 8 bases and V 3 bases, and 12 bases lay outside the gene matches. The CDR3 consists of 16 residues. CDR3 protein: CASSLGSGTGDRGYTF. In nucleotides, the CDR3 is TGTGCCAGCAGCTTGGGATCCGGGACAGGGGATCGGGGCTACACCTTC.

This clonotype was counted only a few times. This chain links TRBV7-9 with TRBJ1-1, with D perhaps matching TRBD1 (6 bases). The CDR3 contains 15 residues. Trimming stripped 5 bases from V and 4 bases from J, with 17 bases between. Per the germline V gene, CDR1 is SEHNR and CDR2 is FQNEAQ (reference sequence). DNA of the CDR3: TGTGCCAGCAGCGAACAGGGAGGTATGGGCACTGAAGCTTTCTTT. Encoded protein: CASSEQGGMGTEAFF.

This clonotype was observed at least ten times. The V call is TRBV4-1, the J call TRBJ1-4; no clear D. The CDR3 spans 15 residues. Per germline, CDR1 MGHRA and CDR2 YSYEKL. V was pared by 1 base and J by 0 bases, with 6 bases between. CDR3 nucleotide sequence: TGCGCCAGCAGCCAAGGGGCCACAACTAATGAAAAACTGTTTTTT. This codes for CASSQGATTNEKLFF.

The V call is TRBV28, the J call TRBJ2-7; TRBD2 is a possible D gene (5 bases). The V gene's germline CDR1 is MDHEN and CDR2 SYDVKM. CDR3 length equals 16 residues. V lost 6 bases and J 2 bases, leaving 20 bases between the germline ends. CDR3 sequence (DNA): TGTGCCAGCAGCCCCAAGTGGGAGCGACCTCCCTACGAGCAGTACTTC. Translating it yields CASSPKWERPPYEQYF. Supplemented by reference TRBV28 and TRBJ2-7, the full variable domain reads DVKVTQSSRYLVKRTGEKVFLECVQDMDHENMFWYRQDPGLGLRLIYFSYDVKMKEKGDIPEGYSVSREKKERFSLILESASTNQTSMYLCASSPKWERPPYEQYFGPGTRLTVT.

In this sample, this clonotype turned up a few times. This rearrangement joins TRBV6-1 to TRBJ2-1, with no clear D. Germline V gene data show CDR1 as MNHNS and CDR2 as SASEGT. The CDR3 runs to 14 residues. Trimming stripped 3 bases from V and 4 bases from J, with 10 bases between. This CDR3 is CASSDRADYNEQFF. The CDR3 DNA reads as TGTGCCAGCAGTGATCGGGCGGATTACAATGAGCAGTTCTTC.

The table lists this clonotype with a few counts. J is TRBJ2-2 and V is TRBV6-6; perhaps TRBD2 as D (6 bases). In germline, CDR1 is MNHNY, CDR2 SVGAGI (reference sequence). The ends were cut back, 5 bases at V and 4 bases at J, with 11 bases in the middle. The CDR3 consists of 14 residues. In DNA, the CDR3 is TGTGCCAGCAGTCAAAAGACTAGCACCGGGGAGCTGTTTTTT. Translation gives CASSQKTSTGELFF.

As regards this clonotype: This could be a read error, since a much larger clone is one nucleotide away. Given the absence of the conserved phenylalanine or tryptophan at the CDR3 end, a read error is likely. J is TRBJ1-6 and V is TRBV12-3 or TRBV12-4; 7 nucleotides agree with TRBD1. With V trimmed by 6 bases and J by 10 bases, 12 bases remained unmatched. The CDR3 contains 15 residues. The CDR3 region is CASSTRQGLGSPLHS. The DNA of the CDR3 is TGTGCCAGCAGCACCCGACAGGGTCTCGGCTCACCCCTCCACTCT.

The rearrangement links TRBV3-1 to TRBJ1-2; D uncertain. The length of the CDR3 is 15 residues. V was cut by 0 bases and J by 2 bases, with 10 bases left in between. CDR1 and CDR2 (germline): LGHDT, YNNKEL (reference sequence). The CDR3 region is CASSQDFRENYGYTF. The CDR3 DNA reads TGTGCCAGCAGCCAAGATTTTCGGGAAAACTATGGCTACACCTTC.

This rearrangement joins TRBV27 to TRBJ1-4; maybe TRBD1 (6 bases). CDR3 length: 19 residues. Germline assignment: CDR1 MNHEY and CDR2 SMNVEV (reference sequence). The V end was cut by 6 bases, the J end by 2 bases, with 25 bases between. The CDR3 reads CASSLIPLRAGVTNEKLFF. The CDR3 DNA is TGTGCCAGCAGCCTAATTCCCCTGAGGGCAGGGGTGACTAATGAAAAACTGTTTTTT. The variable domain in full, completed from reference TRBV27 and TRBJ1-4, reads EAQVTQNPRYLITVTGKKLTVTCSQNMNHEYMSWYRQDPGLGLRQIYYSMNVEVTDKGDVPEGYKVSRKEKRNFPLILESPSPNQTSLYFCASSLIPLRAGVTNEKLFFGSGTQLSVL.

This sequence joins TRBV5-4 and TRBJ1-4; D call uncertain. V was shortened by 3 bases and J by 8 bases, with 11 bases between the two germline ends. The CDR3 has 13 amino acids. The germline gives CDR1 SGHNT, CDR2 YYREEE (reference sequence). CDR3: CASSSPQREKLFF. The CDR3 bases are TGTGCCAGCAGCTCGCCACAGAGGGAAAAACTGTTTTTT. Supplemented by reference TRBV5-4 and TRBJ1-4, the full variable domain reads ETGVTQSPTHLIKTRGQQVTLRCSSQSGHNTVSWYQQALGQGPQFIFQYYREEENGRGNFPPRFSGLQFPNYSSELNVNALELDDSALYLCASSSPQREKLFFGSGTQLSVL.

This clonotype was observed at least ten times. V and J are TRBV7-2 and TRBJ1-2, with TRBD1 identical over 11 bases. The CDR3 has 15 amino acids. With 5 bases clipped from V and 3 bases from J, the junction kept 5 bases outside the gene matches. CDR1 SGHTA and CDR2 FQGNSA come from the germline V gene. The CDR3 spells CASSTGQGADYGYTF. The CDR3 region has the DNA TGTGCCAGCAGCACCGGACAGGGGGCCGACTATGGCTACACCTTC.

The CDR3 loop is CASSLNNRGMNTEAFF. In nucleotides, the CDR3 is TGCGCCAGCAGCTTGAATAACAGGGGTATGAACACTGAAGCTTTCTTT. The chain has TRBV5-1 and TRBJ1-1; 7 bases line up with TRBD1. Germline CDR1 and CDR2: SGHRS and YFSETQ. After removal of 1 base from V and 0 bases from J, the junction contained 6 bases not matched to a gene. The CDR3 totals 16 residues.

This clonotype was seen repeatedly, ten times or more. This chain uses TRBV7-9 with TRBJ2-2; 10 bases line up with TRBD1. Germline CDR1 reads SEHNR; CDR2 reads FQNEAQ (reference sequence). V lost 5 bases to trimming and J lost 1 base; unmatched junction nucleotides: 4. The CDR3 covers 16 residues. The DNA for the CDR3 is TGTGCCAGCAGCCAAGACAGGGGGCAGAACACCGGGGAGCTGTTTTTT. Its translation: CASSQDRGQNTGELFF.

The CDR3 DNA reads as TGTGCCAGCAGTCTGACTAGCGGGGGGTCCGAGGAGTTCTTC. Its protein product is CASSLTSGGSEEFF. The chain is built from TRBV6-2 or TRBV6-3 and TRBJ2-1, with 13 bases that match TRBD2. The CDR3 loop spans 14 amino acids. V was pared by 5 bases and J by 14 bases, with 9 bases of the junction left unmatched. Germline V CDR1 and CDR2: MNHEY, SVGEGT.

This clonotype was detected a few times. V and J are TRBV15 and TRBJ2-5, with D possibly matching TRBD2 (5 bases). V gave up 1 base and J gave up 3 bases, with 6 bases separating them. CDR1 and CDR2 from the germline V gene are LNHNV and YYDKDF (reference sequence). This CDR3 region has 13 residues. The CDR3 here is CATSRVGEETQYF. For the CDR3, the DNA is TGTGCCACCAGCAGAGTCGGGGAAGAGACCCAGTACTTC.

The J gene is TRBJ1-2, the V gene TRBV20-1; perhaps TRBD1 as D (6 bases). Germline V gives CDR1 DFQATT, CDR2 SNEGSKA (reference sequence). This CDR3 has 14 amino acids. Trimming left V 1 base short and J 2 bases short, with 11 bases between. The CDR3 nucleotides read TGCAGTGCTAGAGTAAACAGGGTCAACTATGGCTACACCTTC. Translation: CSARVNRVNYGYTF.

About this clonotype itself: The CDR3 end shows no conserved phenylalanine or tryptophan, and so a read error is likely. The rearrangement uses TRBV12-3 or TRBV12-4 and TRBJ2-1; D ambiguous. V was cut by 2 bases and J by 7 bases, with 12 bases left in between. The CDR3 is 14 amino acids. This CDR3 is CASSLWARQNEQFL. In DNA, the CDR3 is TGTGCCAGCAGTTTATGGGCCAGGCAAAATGAGCAGTTCTTA.